This T cell receptor beta chain emerged from a study of shared clonotypes between healthy human individuals. Trimming took 6 bases from V and 5 from J; bases not matched to a gene: 6. CDR1 MNHEY and CDR2 SVGAGI come from the germline V gene. This CDR3 is 14 amino acids long. Note on this clone: Antigen unknown. Different DNA sequences within this sample yield the same CDR3.

From CD4+ cells came CD45RA+ naive and CD45RA-negative memory subsets. Sequenced by immunoSEQ multiplex PCR; TCRdb stores in-frame clones only, minus some. This sample carries 2,500,000 or so clones, around 92% of them seen once, and the ten largest clones take around 0.38%. Study results and limitations: Across a handful of donors, naive CD4 shared roughly 5.1%, naive CD8 around 3.8%, memory CD4 2% to 2.5%, memory CD8 more than 0.35%. The four-donor shared clonotypes exceeded non-shared clonotypes in generation probability, with non-shared ones scoring lower. Generally, estimated richness proved larger in naive subsets than it did in memory subsets.

The chain uses TRBV6-5 and TRBJ2-2, with TRBD1 matching 7 bases. Sequenced material: naive CD4+ T cells from PBMCs. Specified subset: CD45RA+ positively selected. The sequence derives from a man aged 18 to 30 in good health. Some clones in this sample may be carry-over from other donors' samples. Here the CDR3 reads CASRRDRGTGELFF. CDR3 bases: TGTGCCAGCAGGAGGGACAGAGGGACCGGGGAGCTGTTTTTT.